This TCR beta chain was profiled in a study of blood T cells in healthy people across ages. Study-wide results and caveats: Naive CD4+ cell counts and diversity both ran higher in long-lived than in aged donors.

Through a sample-barcoded 5' primer and a J-beta primer mix, a second PCR was run for roughly 6 to 11 cycles. TCRdb recomputed calls from the 5' RACE reads with MiXCR, one row per CDR3 protein. This table has 650,000 to 950,000 distinct CDR3 sequences, under 55% appearing once. The CDR3 totals 15 residues. The V segment lost 6 bases and the J segment 6 bases; nucleotides outside the gene matches: 8. Germline V gene lookup returns CDR1 SGHTA and CDR2 FQGNSA. In the case of this clonotype: Its antigen is as yet unknown.

Specimen: blood. The source is a man aged 55 to 70 in good health. The gene calls are TRBV7-2 and TRBJ2-1, with 10 positions matching TRBD1. CDR3 bases: TGTGCCAGCAGGTTCGGGACAGGGGTAAGCAATGAGCAGTTCTTC. As protein: CASRFGTGVSNEQFF.